This T cell receptor beta chain was retrieved from a study of persistence of HIV-infected CD4 T cells. Study-wide results and limits: Degenerate expanded CDR3beta sequences were enriched among CMV- and Gag-responding cells.

Overlapping HIV-1 Gag 15-mer peptides at 1 ug per peptide per mL were used. Sorted nonresponding memory CD4+ T cells were CD40L-negative, CD69-negative, CD45RO-high. The immunoSEQ assay was version 4, run in survey mode. Method: immunoSEQ multiplex PCR; TCRdb's copy keeps in-frame clones and lacks some. Seen here are 25,000 to 40,000 clones, 82% observed once, and the top ten hold about a sixth. Trimming at V came to 5 bases and at J to 6 bases, leaving 8 bases not matched to a gene. CDR1 LGHDT and CDR2 YNNKEL come from the germline V gene (reference sequence). CDR3 length: 14 amino acids. Concerning this clone: The target antigen is unknown.

The source material was CD4+ T cells sorted from PBMCs after roughly 20-hour stimulation, sampled from a patient who received antiretroviral therapy. The sequence was collected from an adult woman with HIV who was CMV-seropositive. The rearrangement links TRBV3-1 (or the pseudogene TRBV3-2) to TRBJ1-1, with 8 nucleotides matching TRBD1. The CDR3 spells CASSMWDRYPEAFF. The CDR3 nucleotides are TGTGCCAGCAGCATGTGGGACAGGTACCCTGAAGCTTTCTTT.